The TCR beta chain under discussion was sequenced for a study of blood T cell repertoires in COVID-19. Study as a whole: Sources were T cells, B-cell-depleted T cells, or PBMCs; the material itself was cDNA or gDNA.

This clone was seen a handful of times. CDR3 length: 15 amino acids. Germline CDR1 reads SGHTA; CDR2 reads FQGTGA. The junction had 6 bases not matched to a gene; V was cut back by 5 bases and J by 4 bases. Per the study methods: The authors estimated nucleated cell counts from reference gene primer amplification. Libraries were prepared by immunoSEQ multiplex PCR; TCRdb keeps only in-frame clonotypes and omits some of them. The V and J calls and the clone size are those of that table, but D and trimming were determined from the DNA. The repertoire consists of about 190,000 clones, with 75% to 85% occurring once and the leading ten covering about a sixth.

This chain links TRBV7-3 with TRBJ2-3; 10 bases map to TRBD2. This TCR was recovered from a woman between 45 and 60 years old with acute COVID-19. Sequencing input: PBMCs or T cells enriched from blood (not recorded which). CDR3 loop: CASSEAGGPSDTQYF. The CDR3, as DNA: TGTGCCAGCAGCGAAGCGGGGGGGCCGTCAGATACGCAGTATTTT.